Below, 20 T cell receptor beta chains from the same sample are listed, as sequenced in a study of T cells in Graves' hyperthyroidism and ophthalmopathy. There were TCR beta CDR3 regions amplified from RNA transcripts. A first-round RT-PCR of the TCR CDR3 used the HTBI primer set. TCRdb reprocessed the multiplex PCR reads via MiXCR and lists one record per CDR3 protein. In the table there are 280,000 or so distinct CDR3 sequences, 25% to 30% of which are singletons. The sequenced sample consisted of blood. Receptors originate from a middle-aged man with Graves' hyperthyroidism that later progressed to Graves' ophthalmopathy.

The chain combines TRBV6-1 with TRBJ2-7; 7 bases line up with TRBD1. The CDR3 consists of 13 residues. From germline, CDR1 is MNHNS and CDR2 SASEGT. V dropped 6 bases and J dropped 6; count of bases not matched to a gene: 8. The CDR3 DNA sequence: TGTGCCAGCAGGGCGAAGGGGGCTAGCGAGCAGTACTTC. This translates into CASRAKGASEQYF.

The CDR3 reads CASSLAYRGSNFPDTQYF. The DNA for the CDR3 is TGTGCCAGCAGCTTAGCCTACCGGGGGTCGAACTTCCCAGATACGCAGTATTTT. The chain couples TRBV7-2 to TRBJ2-3, with a possible D match to TRBD2 (6 bases). This CDR3 contains 18 residues. Germline CDR1 reads SGHTA; CDR2 reads FQGNSA. V was cut by 0 bases and J by 4 bases, with 20 bases left in between.

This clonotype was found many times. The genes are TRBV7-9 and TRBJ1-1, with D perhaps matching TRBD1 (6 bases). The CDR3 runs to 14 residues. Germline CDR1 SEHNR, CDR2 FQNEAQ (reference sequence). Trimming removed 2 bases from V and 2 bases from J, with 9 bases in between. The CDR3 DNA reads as TGTGCCAGCAGCTTAACAGGGTCTAACACTGAAGCTTTCTTT. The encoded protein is CASSLTGSNTEAFF.

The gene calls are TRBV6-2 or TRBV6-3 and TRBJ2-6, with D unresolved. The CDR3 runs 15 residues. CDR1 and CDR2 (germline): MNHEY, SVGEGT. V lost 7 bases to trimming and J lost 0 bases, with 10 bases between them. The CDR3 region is CASTPNSSGANVLTF. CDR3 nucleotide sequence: TGTGCCAGCACCCCCAATTCCTCTGGGGCCAACGTCCTGACTTTC.

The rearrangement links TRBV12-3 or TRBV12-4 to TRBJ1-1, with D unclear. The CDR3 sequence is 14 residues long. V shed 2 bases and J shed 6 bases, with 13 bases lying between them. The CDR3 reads CASSLSWGTAEAFF. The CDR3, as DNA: TGTGCCAGCAGTTTATCATGGGGAACCGCTGAAGCTTTCTTT.

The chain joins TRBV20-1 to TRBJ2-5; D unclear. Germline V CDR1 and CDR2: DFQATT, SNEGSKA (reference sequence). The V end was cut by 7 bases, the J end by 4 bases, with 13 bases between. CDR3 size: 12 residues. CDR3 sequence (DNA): TGCAGTGTATTGTATCATGGAGAGACCCAGTACTTC. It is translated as CSVLYHGETQYF.

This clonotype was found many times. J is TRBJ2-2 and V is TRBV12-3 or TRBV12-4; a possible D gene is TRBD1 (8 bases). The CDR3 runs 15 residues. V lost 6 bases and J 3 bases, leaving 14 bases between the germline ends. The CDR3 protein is CASRLTGGDTGELFF. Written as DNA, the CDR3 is TGTGCCAGCAGGTTAACAGGGGGGGACACCGGGGAGCTGTTTTTT.

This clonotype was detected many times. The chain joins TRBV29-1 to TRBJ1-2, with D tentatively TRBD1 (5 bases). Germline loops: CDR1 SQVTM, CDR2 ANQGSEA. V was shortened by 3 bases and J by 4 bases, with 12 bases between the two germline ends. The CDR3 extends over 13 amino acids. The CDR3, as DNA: TGCAGCGTTGAGAAGGGGCGGGTCTATGGCTACACCTTC. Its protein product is CSVEKGRVYGYTF.

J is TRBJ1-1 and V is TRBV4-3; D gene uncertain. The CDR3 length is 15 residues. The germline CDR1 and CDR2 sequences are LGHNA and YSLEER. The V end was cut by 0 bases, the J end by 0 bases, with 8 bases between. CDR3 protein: CASSQDLYLNTEAFF. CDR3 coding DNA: TGCGCCAGCAGCCAAGATTTGTACCTGAACACTGAAGCTTTCTTT.

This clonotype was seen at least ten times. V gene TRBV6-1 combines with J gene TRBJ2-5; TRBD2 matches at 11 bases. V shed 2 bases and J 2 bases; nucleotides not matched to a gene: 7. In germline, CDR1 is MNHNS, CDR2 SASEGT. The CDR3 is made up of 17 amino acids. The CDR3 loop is CASSEMGASGRQETQYF. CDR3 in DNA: TGTGCCAGCAGTGAAATGGGGGCTAGCGGGAGGCAAGAGACCCAGTACTTC.

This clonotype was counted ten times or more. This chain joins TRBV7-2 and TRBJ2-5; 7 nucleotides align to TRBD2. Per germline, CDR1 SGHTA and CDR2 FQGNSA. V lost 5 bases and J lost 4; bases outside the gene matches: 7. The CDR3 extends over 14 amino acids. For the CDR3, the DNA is TGTGCCAGCAGCCTTGGACTAGTTAGAGAGACCCAGTACTTC. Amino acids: CASSLGLVRETQYF.

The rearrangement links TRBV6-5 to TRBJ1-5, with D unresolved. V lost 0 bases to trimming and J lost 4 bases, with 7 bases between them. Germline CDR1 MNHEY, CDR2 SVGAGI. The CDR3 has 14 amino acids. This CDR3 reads CASSYSQRNQPQHF. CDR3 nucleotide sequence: TGTGCCAGCAGTTACTCGCAACGTAATCAGCCCCAGCATTTT.

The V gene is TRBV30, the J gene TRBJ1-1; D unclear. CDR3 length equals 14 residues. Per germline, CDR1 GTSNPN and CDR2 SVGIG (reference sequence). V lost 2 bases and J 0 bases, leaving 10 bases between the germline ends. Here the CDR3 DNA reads TGTGCCTGGAGTAAGACTGGCATGAACACTGAAGCTTTCTTT. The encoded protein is CAWSKTGMNTEAFF.

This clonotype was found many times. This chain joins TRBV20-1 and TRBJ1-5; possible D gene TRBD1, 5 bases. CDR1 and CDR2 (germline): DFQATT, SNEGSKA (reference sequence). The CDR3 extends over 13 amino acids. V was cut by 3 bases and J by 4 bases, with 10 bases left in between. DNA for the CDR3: TGCAGTGCTAGCCTGACAGCTAATCAGCCCCAGCATTTT. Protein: CSASLTANQPQHF.

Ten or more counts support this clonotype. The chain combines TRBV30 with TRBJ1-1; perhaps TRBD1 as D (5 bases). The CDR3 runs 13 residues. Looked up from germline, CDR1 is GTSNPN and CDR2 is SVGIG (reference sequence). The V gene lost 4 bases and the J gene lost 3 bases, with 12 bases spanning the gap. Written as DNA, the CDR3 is TGTGCCTGGAAACGGCAGGGACACACTGAAGCTTTCTTT. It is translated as CAWKRQGHTEAFF.

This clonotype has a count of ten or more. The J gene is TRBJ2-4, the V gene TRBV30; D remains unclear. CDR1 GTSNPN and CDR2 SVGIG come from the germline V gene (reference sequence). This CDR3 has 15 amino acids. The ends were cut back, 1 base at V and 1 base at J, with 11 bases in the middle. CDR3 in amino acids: CAWSARGAAKNIQYF. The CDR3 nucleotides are TGTGCCTGGAGTGCCAGAGGTGCGGCCAAAAACATTCAGTACTTC.

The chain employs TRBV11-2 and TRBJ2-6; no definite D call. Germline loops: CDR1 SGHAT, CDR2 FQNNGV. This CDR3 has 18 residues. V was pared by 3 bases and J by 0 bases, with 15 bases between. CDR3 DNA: TGTGCCAGCAGCTTTTATGGACCCAAACTCTCTGGGGCCAACGTCCTGACTTTC. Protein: CASSFYGPKLSGANVLTF.

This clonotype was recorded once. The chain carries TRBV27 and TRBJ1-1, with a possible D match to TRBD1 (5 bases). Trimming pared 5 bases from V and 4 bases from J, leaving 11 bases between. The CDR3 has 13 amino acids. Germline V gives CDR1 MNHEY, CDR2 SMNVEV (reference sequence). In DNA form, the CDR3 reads TGTGCCAGCAGTCATCGGAGGGGCACTGAAGCTTTCTTT. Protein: CASSHRRGTEAFF.

CDR3 coding DNA: TGTGCCACCAGCAGAGATAATCCGACTTTCTTT. Protein product: CATSRDNPTFF. The V gene is TRBV15, the J gene TRBJ1-1, with D uncertain. Trimming stripped 0 bases from V and 12 bases from J, with 8 bases between. Germline CDR1 is LNHNV and CDR2 is YYDKDF (reference sequence). The length of the CDR3 is 11 residues.

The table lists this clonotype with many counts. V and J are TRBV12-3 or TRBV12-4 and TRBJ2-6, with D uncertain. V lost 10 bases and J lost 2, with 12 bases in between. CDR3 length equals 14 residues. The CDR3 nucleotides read TGTGCCACCCAAAGGTCGCCTGGGGCCAACGTCCTGACTTTC. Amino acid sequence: CATQRSPGANVLTF.